The 29 T cell receptor beta chains presented below share a single source sample, sequenced in a study of cytomegalovirus exposure and HLA in healthy donors. A multiplex PCR was run with 60 Vbeta primers and 13 Jbeta primers. Generated by immunoSEQ multiplex PCR, the TCRdb table keeps only in-frame clones and is missing some. The sample includes around 99,000 clones, approximately 79% of them seen just once. What was sequenced was PBMCs. The receptors originated from a woman between 35 and 50 years old in good health and CMV-seropositive.

The CDR3 loop reads CASSLEGTASGANVLTF. The CDR3 coding sequence is TGTGCCAGCAGCCTAGAGGGCACAGCCTCTGGGGCCAACGTCCTGACTTTC. The chain is built from TRBV5-5 and TRBJ2-6; D may be TRBD2 (5 bases). This CDR3 is 17 amino acids long. Deletions cut 4 bases from V and 0 bases from J, with 14 bases between. From germline, CDR1 is SGHKS and CDR2 YYEKEE (reference sequence).

The chain carries TRBV5-4 and TRBJ1-2; the D is unclear. V lost 4 bases and J lost 4, with 14 bases in between. Germline V gives CDR1 SGHNT, CDR2 YYREEE (reference sequence). CDR3 length: 14 amino acids. The CDR3 sequence is CASSPKEFPYGYTF. The CDR3 bases are TGTGCCAGCAGCCCCAAAGAGTTCCCCTATGGCTACACCTTC.

This chain uses TRBV9 with TRBJ2-6; D gene ambiguous. The CDR3 runs to 16 residues. V was clipped by 0 bases and J by 4 bases, with 11 bases between them. Germline CDR1 and CDR2: SGDLS and YYNGEE. The CDR3 protein is CASSVVSSSGANVLTF. The DNA for the CDR3 is TGTGCCAGCAGCGTAGTTAGCTCCAGCGGGGCCAACGTCCTGACTTTC.

The chain links TRBV6-6 to TRBJ2-7, with 7 bases lining up with TRBD1. V shed 6 bases and J 3 bases; nucleotides not matched to a gene: 11. Looked up from germline, CDR1 is MNHNY and CDR2 is SVGAGI (reference sequence). The CDR3 totals 15 residues. The DNA of the CDR3 is TGTGCCAGCAGCTTCGACAGGGAATTTAACTACGAGCAGTACTTC. Protein: CASSFDREFNYEQYF.

The rearrangement links TRBV2 to TRBJ1-1, with D hard to call. Deletions cut 1 base from V and 1 base from J, with 10 bases between. This CDR3 contains 15 residues. Germline loops: CDR1 SNHLY, CDR2 FYNNEI. In DNA, the CDR3 is TGTGCCAGCAGTGAAGGGTGGTCGGGGAACACTGAAGCTTTCTTT. Its translation is CASSEGWSGNTEAFF.

The CDR3 reads CASSLSPRGYYGYTF. In nucleotides, the CDR3 is TGTGCCAGCAGTTTATCTCCCAGGGGGTACTATGGCTACACCTTC. The genes are TRBV27 and TRBJ1-2, with 7 bases fitting TRBD1. Germline V gives CDR1 MNHEY, CDR2 SMNVEV (reference sequence). This CDR3 has 15 residues. J was trimmed by 3 bases and V by 0 bases; bases with no gene match: 4.

This chain connects TRBV5-1 to TRBJ1-1, with D uncertain. The germline V and J ends were trimmed by 1 base and 0 bases, with 7 bases remaining between them. The CDR3 covers 14 residues. Germline V gene lookup returns CDR1 SGHRS and CDR2 YFSETQ. The CDR3 DNA is TGCGCCAGCAGCTTGACAGAGATGAACACTGAAGCTTTCTTT. Amino acid sequence: CASSLTEMNTEAFF.

The sample holds a few counts of this clone. The rearrangement uses TRBV27 and TRBJ1-5; D possibly corresponds to TRBD1 (5 bases). The CDR3 has 17 amino acids. Per the germline V gene, CDR1 is MNHEY and CDR2 is SMNVEV (reference sequence). The V gene lost 6 bases and the J gene lost 4 bases, with 22 bases spanning the gap. CDR3 sequence: CASRPLVSRDLNQPQHF. The CDR3 DNA is TGTGCCAGCAGGCCCCTGGTCTCGCGGGACCTTAATCAGCCCCAGCATTTT.

CDR3 protein: CASSASIDNQPQHF. CDR3 nucleotides: TGTGCCAGCAGCGCCTCCATAGACAATCAGCCCCAGCATTTT. This sequence joins TRBV9 and TRBJ1-5; unclear D gene. This CDR3 region has 14 residues. CDR1 is SGDLS and CDR2 is YYNGEE in the germline V gene. V lost 3 bases to trimming and J lost 3 bases, with 10 bases between them.

The gene calls are TRBV5-1 and TRBJ2-1; 11 bases line up with TRBD2. The length of the CDR3 is 15 residues. The germline V gene has CDR1 SGHRS and CDR2 YFSETQ. V lost 4 bases, J lost 4 bases, and 4 bases stayed unmatched. The CDR3, as DNA: TGCGCCAGCAGCAAAACTAGCGGGGGATACAATGAGCAGTTCTTC. Translation gives CASSKTSGGYNEQFF.

The chain combines TRBV5-3 with TRBJ1-5; TRBD1 matches at 8 bases. TRBV5-3 falls under the ORF class, with uncertain function. CDR3 length: 17 amino acids. The trim removed 3 bases at V and 3 bases at J, leaving 11 bases unmatched. DNA for the CDR3: TGTGCCAGAAGCTCGGAACGGACAGGGAAACTCAATCAGCCCCAGCATTTT. This codes for CARSSERTGKLNQPQHF.

The J gene is TRBJ1-3, the V gene TRBV4-3; D not resolved. The CDR3 extends over 16 amino acids. The V and J ends lost 2 bases and 0 bases respectively, with 11 bases between them. Germline V lookup: CDR1 LGHNA, CDR2 YSLEER. The CDR3 reads CASSQPGSNSGNTIYF. The CDR3 nucleotides read TGCGCCAGCAGCCAACCGGGTAGCAACTCTGGAAACACCATATATTTT.

The chain recombines TRBV29-1 with TRBJ1-1; perhaps TRBD1 as D (5 bases). Trimming pared 4 bases from V and 4 bases from J, leaving 10 bases between. The CDR3 is 12 amino acids. Germline-derived CDR1 and CDR2 are SQVTM and ANQGSEA. CDR3 nucleotides: TGCAGCGTTGTTCGGGGGGGCACTGAAGCTTTCTTT. This encodes CSVVRGGTEAFF.

This chain uses TRBV5-6 with TRBJ2-7; possible D gene TRBD1, 5 bases. V was pared by 4 bases and J by 0 bases, with 14 bases between. Germline CDR1 and CDR2: SGHDT and YYEEEE. The CDR3 is 15 amino acids. CDR3 region: CASSTWGGRSYEQYF. The CDR3 nucleotides are TGTGCCAGCAGCACTTGGGGCGGCCGCTCCTACGAGCAGTACTTC.

The genes are TRBV7-9 and TRBJ1-5; 9 nucleotides line up with TRBD1. J gave up 2 bases and V 4 bases, and 3 bases lay outside the gene matches. The length of the CDR3 is 15 residues. Per the germline V gene, CDR1 is SEHNR and CDR2 is FQNEAQ (reference sequence). The CDR3 bases are TGTGCCAGCAGCTGGGGACAGGGAGGCAATCAGCCCCAGCATTTT. Translated: CASSWGQGGNQPQHF.

This chain uses TRBV9 with TRBJ1-1, with 7 bases lining up with TRBD1. The CDR3 has 15 amino acids. V lost 4 bases, J lost 0 bases, and 6 bases stayed unmatched. Germline CDR1 reads SGDLS; CDR2 reads YYNGEE. CDR3 in amino acids: CASSPPTGLNTEAFF. The DNA for the CDR3 is TGTGCCAGCAGCCCCCCGACAGGGTTGAACACTGAAGCTTTCTTT.

The chain is built from TRBV10-1 and TRBJ2-7, with D possibly being TRBD2 (6 bases). CDR1 and CDR2 (germline): WNHNN, SYGVQD (reference sequence). Trimming took off 10 bases at V and 6 bases at J, with 22 bases between the two ends. This CDR3 is built from 14 residues. CDR3 sequence (DNA): TGCGCCAACCCCGCCCAGCGGGTGGGAGCCGAGCAGTACTTC. It encodes CANPAQRVGAEQYF.

This clone was seen only a few times. The chain carries TRBV7-9 and TRBJ2-7, with TRBD1 matching over 9 bases. Germline V gives CDR1 SEHNR, CDR2 FQNEAQ (reference sequence). The trim removed 1 base at V and 2 bases at J, leaving 3 bases unmatched. This CDR3 has 15 amino acids. CDR3 in DNA: TGTGCCAGCAGCTTAGAGGGGACAGGGACCTACGAGCAGTACTTC. This encodes CASSLEGTGTYEQYF.

The chain employs TRBV7-9 and TRBJ2-5; TRBD2 aligns across 13 bases. Trimming took 5 bases from V and 5 from J; bases not matched to a gene: 14. The CDR3 has 18 residues. CDR1 and CDR2 from the germline V gene are SEHNR and FQNEAQ (reference sequence). CDR3 region: CASSPRTSGGKGYETQYF. CDR3 bases: TGTGCCAGCAGCCCACGGACTAGCGGGGGAAAGGGGTATGAGACCCAGTACTTC.

This clone has a handful of counts. The chain has TRBV21-1 and TRBJ2-7; the table assigns TRBD2, which was not confirmed against the DNA. TRBV21-1 is given as a pseudogene. The CDR3 spans 15 residues. The CDR3 region is CASSKERSPSGEQYF. Here the CDR3 DNA reads TGTGCCAGCAGCAAAGAAAGGAGCCCGTCGGGGGAGCAGTACTTC.

J is TRBJ1-1 and V is TRBV7-9; 7 bases align to TRBD1. The length of the CDR3 is 16 residues. V lost 2 bases, J lost 4 bases, and 10 bases stayed unmatched. Looked up from germline, CDR1 is SEHNR and CDR2 is FQNEAQ (reference sequence). The CDR3 protein is CASSLSIPGGRTEAFF. The CDR3 region has the DNA TGTGCCAGCAGCTTATCGATACCAGGGGGGCGCACTGAAGCTTTCTTT.

This clone appeared a few times. CDR3 DNA: TGTGCCAGCAGCTTATATACTAGCGGGGTCGTCACCGGGGAGCTGTTTTTT. Translated: CASSLYTSGVVTGELFF. The chain combines TRBV7-9 with TRBJ2-2; 10 positions match TRBD2. Germline CDR1 reads SEHNR; CDR2 reads FQNEAQ (reference sequence). J gave up 4 bases and V 2 bases, and 7 bases lay outside the gene matches. The CDR3 extends over 17 amino acids.

V and J are TRBV19 and TRBJ1-1; 9 bases match TRBD1. The CDR3 is made up of 15 amino acids. The germline CDR1 and CDR2 sequences are LNHDA and SQIVND (reference sequence). With 7 bases clipped from V and 0 bases from J, the junction kept 6 bases outside the gene matches. The DNA of the CDR3 is TGTGCCAGTAACAGGGGGCTAAATGTGAACACTGAAGCTTTCTTT. Protein product: CASNRGLNVNTEAFF.

The rearrangement links TRBV29-1 to TRBJ1-5, with 9 nucleotides matching TRBD1. Looked up from germline, CDR1 is SQVTM and CDR2 is ANQGSEA. Unmatched junction bases numbered 3, after V lost 6 bases and J lost 3 bases. This CDR3 has 13 amino acids. DNA of the CDR3: TGCAGCGTGGGGACAGGGTACAATCAGCCCCAGCATTTT. This codes for CSVGTGYNQPQHF.

The rearrangement joins TRBV4-3 to TRBJ1-5; unclear D gene. V lost 1 base, J lost 0 bases, and 10 bases lay in between. This CDR3 has 16 residues. Germline V gene sequence: CDR1 LGHNA, CDR2 YSLEER. The CDR3 here is CASSQAGINSNQPQHF. CDR3 bases: TGCGCCAGCAGCCAAGCGGGGATAAATAGCAATCAGCCCCAGCATTTT.

This chain connects TRBV27 to TRBJ1-4, with D perhaps matching TRBD1 (6 bases). This CDR3 comprises 18 residues. Germline V gives CDR1 MNHEY, CDR2 SMNVEV (reference sequence). V shed 5 bases and J shed 4 bases, with 23 bases lying between them. The DNA of the CDR3 is TGTGCCAGCAGTAGTTACGTCTCTGGACAGCCGTTTAATGAAAAACTGTTTTTT. Translating it yields CASSSYVSGQPFNEKLFF.

The chain carries TRBV2 and TRBJ2-1, with D tentatively TRBD2 (6 bases). V was shortened by 2 bases and J by 9 bases, with 17 bases between the two germline ends. Germline-derived CDR1 and CDR2 are SNHLY and FYNNEI. This CDR3 has 15 amino acids. CDR3 sequence: CASSESGGVPVEQFF. The CDR3 nucleotides are TGTGCCAGCAGTGAATCCGGCGGGGTCCCCGTTGAGCAGTTCTTC.

This clone has more than one count but fewer than ten. This chain links TRBV19 with TRBJ2-1; 9 bases agree with TRBD2. Germline assignment: CDR1 LNHDA and CDR2 SQIVND (reference sequence). V lost 5 bases, J lost 9 bases, and 11 bases stayed unmatched. The CDR3 has 15 amino acids. The DNA for the CDR3 is TGTGCCAGTAGTGTAAGCGGGGGGCAGGTCGGTGAGCAGTTCTTC. Translation gives CASSVSGGQVGEQFF.

The chain recombines TRBV18 with TRBJ1-1; D might be TRBD1 (5 bases). This CDR3 is built from 12 residues. Trimming took 2 bases from V and 7 from J, leaving 8 bases between them. Germline-derived CDR1 and CDR2 are KGHSH and LQKENI. CDR3 residues: CASSPRQGEAFF. CDR3 sequence (DNA): TGTGCCAGCTCACCAAGGCAGGGTGAAGCTTTCTTT.